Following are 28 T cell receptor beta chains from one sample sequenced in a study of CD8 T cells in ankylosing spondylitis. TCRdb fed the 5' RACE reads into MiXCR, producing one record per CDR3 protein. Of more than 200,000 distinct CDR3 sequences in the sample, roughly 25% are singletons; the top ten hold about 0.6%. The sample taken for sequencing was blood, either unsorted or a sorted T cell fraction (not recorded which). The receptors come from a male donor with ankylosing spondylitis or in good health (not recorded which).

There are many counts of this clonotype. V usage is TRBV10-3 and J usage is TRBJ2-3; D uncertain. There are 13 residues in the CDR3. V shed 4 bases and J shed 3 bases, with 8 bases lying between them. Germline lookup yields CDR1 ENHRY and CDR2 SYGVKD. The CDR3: CAISVQRTDTQYF. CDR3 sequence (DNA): TGTGCCATCAGTGTGCAAAGAACAGATACGCAGTATTTT.

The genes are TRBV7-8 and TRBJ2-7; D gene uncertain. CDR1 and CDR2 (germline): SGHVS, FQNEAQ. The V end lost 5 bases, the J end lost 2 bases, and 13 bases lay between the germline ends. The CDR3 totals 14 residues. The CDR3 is CASSIKPGPYEQYF. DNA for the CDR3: TGTGCCAGCAGCATAAAACCCGGACCCTACGAGCAGTACTTC. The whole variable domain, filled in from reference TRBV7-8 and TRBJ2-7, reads GAGVSQSPRYKVAKRGQDVALRCDPISGHVSLFWYQQALGQGPEFLTYFQNEAQLDKSGLPSDRFFAERPEGSVSTLKIQRTQQEDSAVYLCASSIKPGPYEQYFGPGTRLTVT.

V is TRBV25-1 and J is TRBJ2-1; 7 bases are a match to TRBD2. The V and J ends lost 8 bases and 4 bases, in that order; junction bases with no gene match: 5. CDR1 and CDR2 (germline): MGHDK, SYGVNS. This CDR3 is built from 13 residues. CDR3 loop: CASRGVGYNEQFF. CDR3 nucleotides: TGTGCCAGCCGGGGGGTCGGGTACAATGAGCAGTTCTTC.

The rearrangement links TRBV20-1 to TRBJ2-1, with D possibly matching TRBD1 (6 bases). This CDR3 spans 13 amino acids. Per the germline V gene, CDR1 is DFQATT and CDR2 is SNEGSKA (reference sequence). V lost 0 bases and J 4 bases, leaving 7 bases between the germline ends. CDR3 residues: CSAREDRYNEQFF. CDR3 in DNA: TGCAGTGCTAGAGAAGACAGGTACAATGAGCAGTTCTTC.

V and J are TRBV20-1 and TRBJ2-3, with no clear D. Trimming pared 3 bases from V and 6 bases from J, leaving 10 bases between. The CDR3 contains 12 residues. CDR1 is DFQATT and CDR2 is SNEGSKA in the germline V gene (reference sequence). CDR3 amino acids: CSASLVSDTQYF. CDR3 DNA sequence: TGCAGTGCTAGTCTCGTCAGCGATACGCAGTATTTT.

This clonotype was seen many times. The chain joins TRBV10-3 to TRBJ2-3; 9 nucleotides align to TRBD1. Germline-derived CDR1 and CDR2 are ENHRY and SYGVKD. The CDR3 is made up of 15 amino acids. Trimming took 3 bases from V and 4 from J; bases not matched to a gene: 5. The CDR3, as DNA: TGTGCCATCAGTGATGGGACAGGGATCCCAGATACGCAGTATTTT. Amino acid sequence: CAISDGTGIPDTQYF.

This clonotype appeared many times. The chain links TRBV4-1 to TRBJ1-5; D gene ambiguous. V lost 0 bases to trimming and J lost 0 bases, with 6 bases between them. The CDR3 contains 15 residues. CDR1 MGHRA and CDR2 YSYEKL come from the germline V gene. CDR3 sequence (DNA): TGCGCCAGCAGCCAAGACTGGATTAGCAATCAGCCCCAGCATTTT. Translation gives CASSQDWISNQPQHF.

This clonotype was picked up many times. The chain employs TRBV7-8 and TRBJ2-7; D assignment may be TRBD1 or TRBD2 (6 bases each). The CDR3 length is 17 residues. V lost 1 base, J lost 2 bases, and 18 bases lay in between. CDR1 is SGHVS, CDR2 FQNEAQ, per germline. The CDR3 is CASSLVGGSDPPYEQYF. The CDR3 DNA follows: TGTGCCAGCAGCTTAGTGGGGGGCTCTGATCCCCCCTACGAGCAGTACTTC.

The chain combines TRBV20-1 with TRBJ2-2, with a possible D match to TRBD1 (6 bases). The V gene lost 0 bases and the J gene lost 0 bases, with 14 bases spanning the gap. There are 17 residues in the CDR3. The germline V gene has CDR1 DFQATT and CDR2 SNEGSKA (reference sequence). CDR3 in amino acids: CSARDLRKGANTGELFF. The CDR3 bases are TGCAGTGCTAGAGATCTTCGTAAGGGGGCGAACACCGGGGAGCTGTTTTTT.

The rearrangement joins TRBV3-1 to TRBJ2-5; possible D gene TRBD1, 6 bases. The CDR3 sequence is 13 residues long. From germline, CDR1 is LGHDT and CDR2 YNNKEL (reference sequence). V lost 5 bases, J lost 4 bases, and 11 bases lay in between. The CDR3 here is CASSRWTAETQYF. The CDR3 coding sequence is TGTGCCAGCAGCAGATGGACAGCAGAGACCCAGTACTTC.

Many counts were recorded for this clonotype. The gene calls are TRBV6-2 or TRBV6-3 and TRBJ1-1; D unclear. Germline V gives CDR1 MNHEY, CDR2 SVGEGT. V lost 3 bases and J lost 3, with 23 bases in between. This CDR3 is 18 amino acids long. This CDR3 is CASSYKYGLGLGDTEAFF. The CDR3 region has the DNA TGTGCCAGCAGTTATAAGTACGGATTGGGCCTTGGGGACACTGAAGCTTTCTTT.

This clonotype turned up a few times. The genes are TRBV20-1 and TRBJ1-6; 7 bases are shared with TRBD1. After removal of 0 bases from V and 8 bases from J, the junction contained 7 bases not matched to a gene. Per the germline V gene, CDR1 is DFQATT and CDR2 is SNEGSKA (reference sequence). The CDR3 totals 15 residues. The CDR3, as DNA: TGCAGTGCTAGAGATTCGACAGGGAGGCATTCACCCCTCCACTTT. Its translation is CSARDSTGRHSPLHF.

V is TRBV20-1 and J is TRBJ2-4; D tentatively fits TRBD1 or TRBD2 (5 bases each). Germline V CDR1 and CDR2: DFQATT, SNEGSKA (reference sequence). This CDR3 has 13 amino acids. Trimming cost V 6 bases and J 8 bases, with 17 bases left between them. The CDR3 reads CSASRGIGDIQYF. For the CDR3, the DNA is TGCAGTGCCAGTAGGGGAATCGGGGACATTCAGTACTTC.

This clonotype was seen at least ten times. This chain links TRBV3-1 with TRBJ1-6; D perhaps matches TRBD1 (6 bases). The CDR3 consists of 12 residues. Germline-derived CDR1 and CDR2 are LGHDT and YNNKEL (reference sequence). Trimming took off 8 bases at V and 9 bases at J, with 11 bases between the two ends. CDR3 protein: CASAQGLSPLHF. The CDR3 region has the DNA TGTGCCAGCGCCCAGGGGCTTTCACCCCTCCACTTT. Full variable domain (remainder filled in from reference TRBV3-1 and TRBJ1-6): DTAVSQTPKYLVTQMGNDKSIKCEQNLGHDTMYWYKQDSKKFLKIMFSYNNKELIINETVPNRFSPKSPDKAHLNLHINSLELGDSAVYFCASAQGLSPLHFGNGTRLTVT.

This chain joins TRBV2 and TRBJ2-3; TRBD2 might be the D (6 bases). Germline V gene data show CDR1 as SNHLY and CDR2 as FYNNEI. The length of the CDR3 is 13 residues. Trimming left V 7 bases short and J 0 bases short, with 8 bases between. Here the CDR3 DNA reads TGTGCCAGCATTAGCGGTAGCACAGATACGCAGTATTTT. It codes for CASISGSTDTQYF.

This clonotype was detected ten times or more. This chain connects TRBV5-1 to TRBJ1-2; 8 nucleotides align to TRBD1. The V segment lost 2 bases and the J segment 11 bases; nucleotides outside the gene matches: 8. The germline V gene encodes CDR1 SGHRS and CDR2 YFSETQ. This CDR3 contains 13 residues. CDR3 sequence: CASSLPGQVGYTF. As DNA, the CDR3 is TGCGCCAGCAGCTTACCGGGACAGGTCGGATACACCTTC.

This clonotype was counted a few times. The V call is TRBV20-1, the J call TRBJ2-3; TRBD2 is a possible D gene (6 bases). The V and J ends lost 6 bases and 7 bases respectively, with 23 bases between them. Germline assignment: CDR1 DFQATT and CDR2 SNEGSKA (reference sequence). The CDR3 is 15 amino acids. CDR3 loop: CSAPLGGAGTYTQYF. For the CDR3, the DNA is TGCAGTGCCCCCCTTGGCGGGGCCGGGACCTATACGCAGTATTTT.

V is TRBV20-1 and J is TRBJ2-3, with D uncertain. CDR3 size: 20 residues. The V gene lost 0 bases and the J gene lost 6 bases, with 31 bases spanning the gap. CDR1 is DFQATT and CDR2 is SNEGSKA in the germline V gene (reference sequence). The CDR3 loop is CSARDRSKGVPQIRGDTQYF. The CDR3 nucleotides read TGCAGTGCTAGAGATAGGTCCAAGGGCGTCCCACAGATACGCGGCGATACGCAGTATTTT.

The CDR3, as DNA: TGCAGCGTTGTGGGTCGGGCTTTTGACACTGAAGCTTTCTTT. Its protein is CSVVGRAFDTEAFF. This chain joins TRBV29-1 and TRBJ1-1; no definite D call. The germline V gene encodes CDR1 SQVTM and CDR2 ANQGSEA. This CDR3 spans 14 amino acids. The V gene lost 4 bases and the J gene lost 3 bases, with 15 bases spanning the gap.

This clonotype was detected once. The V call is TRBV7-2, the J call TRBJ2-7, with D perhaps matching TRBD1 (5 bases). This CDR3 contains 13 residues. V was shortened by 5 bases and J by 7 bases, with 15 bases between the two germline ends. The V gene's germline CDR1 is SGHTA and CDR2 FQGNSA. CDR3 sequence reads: CASSVRVLGEQYF. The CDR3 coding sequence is TGTGCCAGCAGCGTCAGGGTACTTGGAGAGCAGTACTTC.

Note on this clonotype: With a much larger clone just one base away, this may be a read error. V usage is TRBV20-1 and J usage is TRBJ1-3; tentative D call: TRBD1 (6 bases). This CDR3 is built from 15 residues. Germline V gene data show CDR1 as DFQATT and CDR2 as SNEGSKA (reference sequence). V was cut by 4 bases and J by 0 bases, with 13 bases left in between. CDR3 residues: CSAKSGANSGNTIYF. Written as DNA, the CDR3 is TGCAGTGCTAAGTCGGGGGCGAACTCTGGAAACACCATATATTTT.

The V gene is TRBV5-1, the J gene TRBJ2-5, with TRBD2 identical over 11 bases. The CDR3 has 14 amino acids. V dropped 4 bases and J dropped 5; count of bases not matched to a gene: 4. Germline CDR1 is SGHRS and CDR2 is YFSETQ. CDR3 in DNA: TGCGCCAGCAGCGGGGGGACTAGCGGTGAGACCCAGTACTTC. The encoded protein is CASSGGTSGETQYF. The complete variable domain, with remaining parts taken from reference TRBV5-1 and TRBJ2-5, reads KAGVTQTPRYLIKTRGQQVTLSCSPISGHRSVSWYQQTPGQGLQFLFEYFSETQRNKGNFPGRFSGRQFSNSRSEMNVSTLELGDSALYLCASSGGTSGETQYFGPGTRLLVL.

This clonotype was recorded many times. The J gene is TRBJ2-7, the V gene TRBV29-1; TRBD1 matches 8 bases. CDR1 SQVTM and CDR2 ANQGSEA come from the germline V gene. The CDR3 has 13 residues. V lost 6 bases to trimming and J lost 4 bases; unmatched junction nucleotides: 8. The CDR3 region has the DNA TGCAGCGTGGTGAGACAGGGGACTTACGAGCAGTACTTC. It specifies CSVVRQGTYEQYF.

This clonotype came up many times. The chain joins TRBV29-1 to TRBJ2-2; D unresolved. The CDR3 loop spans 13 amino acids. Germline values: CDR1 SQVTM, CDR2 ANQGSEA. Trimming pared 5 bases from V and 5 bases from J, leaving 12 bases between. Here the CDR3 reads CSVRPHTTGELFF. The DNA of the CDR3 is TGCAGCGTTAGGCCCCACACTACCGGGGAGCTGTTTTTT.

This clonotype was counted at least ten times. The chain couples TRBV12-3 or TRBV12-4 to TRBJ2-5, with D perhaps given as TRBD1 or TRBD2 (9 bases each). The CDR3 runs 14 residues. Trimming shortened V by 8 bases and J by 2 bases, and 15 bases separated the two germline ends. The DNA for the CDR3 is TGTGCCAGCCTAGCGGGACAGGGACAAGAGACCCAGTACTTC. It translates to CASLAGQGQETQYF.

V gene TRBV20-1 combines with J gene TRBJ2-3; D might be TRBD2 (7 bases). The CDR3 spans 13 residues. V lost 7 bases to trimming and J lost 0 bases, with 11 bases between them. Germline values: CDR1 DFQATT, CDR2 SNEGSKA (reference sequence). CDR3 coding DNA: TGCAGTGTCGCGGGGGCAAGCACAGATACGCAGTATTTT. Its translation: CSVAGASTDTQYF.

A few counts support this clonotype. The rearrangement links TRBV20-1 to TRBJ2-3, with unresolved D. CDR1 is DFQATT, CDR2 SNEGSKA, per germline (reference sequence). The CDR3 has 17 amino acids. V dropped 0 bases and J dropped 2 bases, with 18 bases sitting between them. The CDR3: CSARDPRWILSTDTQYF. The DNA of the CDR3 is TGCAGTGCTAGAGACCCCCGGTGGATCCTCTCCACAGATACGCAGTATTTT.

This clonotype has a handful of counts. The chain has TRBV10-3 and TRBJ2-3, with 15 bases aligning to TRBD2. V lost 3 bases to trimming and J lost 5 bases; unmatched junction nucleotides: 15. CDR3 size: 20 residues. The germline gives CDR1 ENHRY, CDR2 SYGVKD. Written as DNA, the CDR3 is TGTGCCATCAGTGACCCGACGTTTGGGACTAGCGGGGGGAAGGTAGATACGCAGTATTTT. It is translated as CAISDPTFGTSGGKVDTQYF.